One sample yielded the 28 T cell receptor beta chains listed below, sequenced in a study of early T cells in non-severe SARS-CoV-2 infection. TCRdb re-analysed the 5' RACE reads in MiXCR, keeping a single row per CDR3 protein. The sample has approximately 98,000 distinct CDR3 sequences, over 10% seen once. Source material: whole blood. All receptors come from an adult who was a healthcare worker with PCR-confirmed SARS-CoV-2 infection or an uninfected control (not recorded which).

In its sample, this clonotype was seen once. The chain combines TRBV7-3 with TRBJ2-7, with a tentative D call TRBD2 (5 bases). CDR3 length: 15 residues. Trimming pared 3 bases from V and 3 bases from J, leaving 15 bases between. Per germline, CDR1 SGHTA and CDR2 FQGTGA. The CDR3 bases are TGTGCCAGCAGCTTGTGGGCTAGCCACGTCTACGAGCAGTACTTC. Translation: CASSLWASHVYEQYF.

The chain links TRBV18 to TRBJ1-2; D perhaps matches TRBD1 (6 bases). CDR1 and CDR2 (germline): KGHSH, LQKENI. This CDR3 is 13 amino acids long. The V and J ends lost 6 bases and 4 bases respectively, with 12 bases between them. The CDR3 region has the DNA TGTGCCAGCTCCAACAGGGAATCCTATGGCTACACCTTC. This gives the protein CASSNRESYGYTF.

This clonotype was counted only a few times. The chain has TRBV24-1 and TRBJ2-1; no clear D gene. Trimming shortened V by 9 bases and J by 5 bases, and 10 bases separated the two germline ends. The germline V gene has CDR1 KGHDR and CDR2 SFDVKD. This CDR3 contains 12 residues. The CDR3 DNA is TGTGCCACCTTAGACCTTAACAATGAGCAGTTCTTC. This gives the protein CATLDLNNEQFF.

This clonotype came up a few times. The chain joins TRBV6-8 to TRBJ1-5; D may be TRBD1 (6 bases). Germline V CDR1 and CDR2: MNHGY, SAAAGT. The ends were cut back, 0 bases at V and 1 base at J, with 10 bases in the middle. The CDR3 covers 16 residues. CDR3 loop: CASSYSRGWSNQPQHF. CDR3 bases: TGTGCCAGCAGTTACTCCAGGGGTTGGAGCAATCAGCCCCAGCATTTT.

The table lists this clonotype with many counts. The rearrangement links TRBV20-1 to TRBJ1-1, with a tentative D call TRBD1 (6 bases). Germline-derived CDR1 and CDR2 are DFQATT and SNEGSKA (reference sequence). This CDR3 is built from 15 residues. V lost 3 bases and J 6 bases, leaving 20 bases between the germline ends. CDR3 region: CSARIAGGGWSEAFF. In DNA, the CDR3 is TGCAGTGCTAGGATTGCAGGAGGGGGTTGGTCTGAAGCTTTCTTT.

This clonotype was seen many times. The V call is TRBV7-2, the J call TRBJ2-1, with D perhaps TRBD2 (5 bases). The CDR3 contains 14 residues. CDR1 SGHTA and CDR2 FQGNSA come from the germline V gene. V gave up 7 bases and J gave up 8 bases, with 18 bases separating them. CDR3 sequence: CASNPRRSSDEQFF. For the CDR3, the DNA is TGTGCCAGCAACCCTAGGAGGTCTTCGGATGAGCAGTTCTTC.

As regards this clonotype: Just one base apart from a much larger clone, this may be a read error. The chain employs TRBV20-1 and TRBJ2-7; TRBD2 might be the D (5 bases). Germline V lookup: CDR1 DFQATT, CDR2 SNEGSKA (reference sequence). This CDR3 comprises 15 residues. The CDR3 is CSARGSGLGNYELYF. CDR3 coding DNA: TGCAGTGCTAGAGGTTCAGGACTGGGGAATTACGAGCTGTACTTC.

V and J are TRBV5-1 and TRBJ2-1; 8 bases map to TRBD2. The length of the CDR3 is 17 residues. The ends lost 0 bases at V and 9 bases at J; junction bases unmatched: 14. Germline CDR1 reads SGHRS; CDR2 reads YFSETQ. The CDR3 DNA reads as TGCGCCAGCAGCTTGGCCGCAGGGACTAGACTTGGAAGTGAGCAGTTCTTC. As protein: CASSLAAGTRLGSEQFF.

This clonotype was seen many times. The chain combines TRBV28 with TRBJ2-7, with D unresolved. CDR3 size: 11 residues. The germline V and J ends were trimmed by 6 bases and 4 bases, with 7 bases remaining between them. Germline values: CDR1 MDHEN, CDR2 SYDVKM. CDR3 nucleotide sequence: TGTGCCAGCAGCCTCAAGTACGAGCAGTACTTC. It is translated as CASSLKYEQYF.

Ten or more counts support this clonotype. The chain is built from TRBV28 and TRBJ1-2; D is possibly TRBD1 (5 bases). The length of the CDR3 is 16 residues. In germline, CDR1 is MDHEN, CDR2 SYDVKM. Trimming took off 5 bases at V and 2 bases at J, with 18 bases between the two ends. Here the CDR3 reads CASSTSWQDTNYGYTF. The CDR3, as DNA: TGTGCCAGCAGTACCTCTTGGCAGGACACCAACTATGGCTACACCTTC.

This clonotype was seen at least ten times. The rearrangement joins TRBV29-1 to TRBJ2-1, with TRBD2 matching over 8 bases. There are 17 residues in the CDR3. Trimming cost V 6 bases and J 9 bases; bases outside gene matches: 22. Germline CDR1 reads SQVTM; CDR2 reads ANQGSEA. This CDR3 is CSVGGVLAEGTPVEQFF. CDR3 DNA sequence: TGCAGCGTAGGGGGGGTACTAGCGGAAGGCACACCGGTTGAGCAGTTCTTC.

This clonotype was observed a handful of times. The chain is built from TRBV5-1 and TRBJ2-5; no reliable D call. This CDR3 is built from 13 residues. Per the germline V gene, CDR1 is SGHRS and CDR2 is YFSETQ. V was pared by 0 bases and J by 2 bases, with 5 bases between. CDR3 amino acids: CASSLEPQETQYF. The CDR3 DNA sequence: TGCGCCAGCAGCTTGGAACCACAAGAGACCCAGTACTTC.

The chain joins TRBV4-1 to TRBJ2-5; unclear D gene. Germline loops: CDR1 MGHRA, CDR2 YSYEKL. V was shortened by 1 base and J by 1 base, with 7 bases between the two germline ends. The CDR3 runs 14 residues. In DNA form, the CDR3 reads TGCGCCAGCAGCCAAGTAGACCTCCAAGAGACCCAGTACTTC. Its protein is CASSQVDLQETQYF.

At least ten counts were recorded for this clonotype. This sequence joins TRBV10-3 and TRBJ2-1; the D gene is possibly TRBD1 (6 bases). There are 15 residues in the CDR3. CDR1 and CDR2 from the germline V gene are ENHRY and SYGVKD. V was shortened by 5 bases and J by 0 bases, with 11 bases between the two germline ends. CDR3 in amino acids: CAISSDRDSYNEQFF. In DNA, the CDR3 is TGTGCCATCAGTTCGGACAGAGACTCCTACAATGAGCAGTTCTTC.

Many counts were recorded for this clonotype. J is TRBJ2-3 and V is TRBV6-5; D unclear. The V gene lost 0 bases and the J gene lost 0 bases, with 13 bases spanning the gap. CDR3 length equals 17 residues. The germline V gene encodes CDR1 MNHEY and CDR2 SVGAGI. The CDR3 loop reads CASSYSAVRPSTDTQYF. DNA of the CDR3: TGTGCCAGCAGTTACTCGGCCGTGCGTCCTAGCACAGATACGCAGTATTTT.

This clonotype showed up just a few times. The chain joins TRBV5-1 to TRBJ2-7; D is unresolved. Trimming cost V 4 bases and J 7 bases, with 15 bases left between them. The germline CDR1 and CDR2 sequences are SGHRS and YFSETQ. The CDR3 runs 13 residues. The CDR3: CASSADPPGEQYF. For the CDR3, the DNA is TGCGCCAGCAGCGCGGACCCCCCCGGGGAGCAGTACTTC.

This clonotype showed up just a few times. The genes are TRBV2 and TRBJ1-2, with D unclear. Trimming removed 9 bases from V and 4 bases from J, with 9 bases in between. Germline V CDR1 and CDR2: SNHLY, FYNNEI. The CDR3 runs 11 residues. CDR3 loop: CASQISYGYTF. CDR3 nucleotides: TGTGCCAGTCAGATTTCCTATGGCTACACCTTC.

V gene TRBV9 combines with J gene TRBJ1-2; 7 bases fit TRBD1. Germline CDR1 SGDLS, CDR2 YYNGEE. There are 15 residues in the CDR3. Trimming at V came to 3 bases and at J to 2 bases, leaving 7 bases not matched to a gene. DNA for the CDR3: TGTGCCAGCAGCGGTGCCGTACAGGGGAACTATGGCTACACCTTC. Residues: CASSGAVQGNYGYTF. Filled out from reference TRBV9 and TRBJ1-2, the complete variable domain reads DSGVTQTPKHLITATGQRVTLRCSPRSGDLSVYWYQQSLDQGLQFLIQYYNGEERAKGNILERFSAQQFPDLHSELNLSSLELGDSALYFCASSGAVQGNYGYTFGSGTRLTVV.

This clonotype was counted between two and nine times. The CDR3 DNA sequence: TGCGCCAGCAGTCAATCGGTGGAGGCGATTCGTGGCATCAATGAGCAGTTCTTC. It encodes CASSQSVEAIRGINEQFF. This chain joins TRBV23-1 and TRBJ2-1, with D possibly TRBD2 on 5 matching bases. TRBV23-1 has ORF status, its function being uncertain. V lost 0 bases to trimming and J lost 6 bases, with 21 bases between them. The length of the CDR3 is 18 residues.

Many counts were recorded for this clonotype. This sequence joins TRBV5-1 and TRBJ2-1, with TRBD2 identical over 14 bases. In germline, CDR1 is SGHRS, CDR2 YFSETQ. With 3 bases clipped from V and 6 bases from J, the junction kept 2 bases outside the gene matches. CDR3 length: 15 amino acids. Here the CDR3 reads CASSYGLAGGNEQFF. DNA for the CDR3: TGCGCCAGCAGCTACGGACTAGCGGGAGGCAATGAGCAGTTCTTC.

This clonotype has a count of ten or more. The CDR3 sequence is CASSSRRNTIYF. As DNA, the CDR3 is TGTGCCAGCAGTTCTCGGAGGAACACCATATATTTT. The chain uses TRBV28 and TRBJ1-3; D is unclear. CDR3 size: 12 residues. Germline loops: CDR1 MDHEN, CDR2 SYDVKM. Trimming left V 4 bases short and J 7 bases short, with 8 bases between.

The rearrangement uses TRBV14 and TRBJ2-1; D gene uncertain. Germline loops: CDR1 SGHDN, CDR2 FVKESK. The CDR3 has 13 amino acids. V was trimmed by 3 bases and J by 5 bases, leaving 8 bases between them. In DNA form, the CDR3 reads TGTGCCAGCAGCCAGGCTTGGGACAATGAGCAGTTCTTC. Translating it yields CASSQAWDNEQFF.

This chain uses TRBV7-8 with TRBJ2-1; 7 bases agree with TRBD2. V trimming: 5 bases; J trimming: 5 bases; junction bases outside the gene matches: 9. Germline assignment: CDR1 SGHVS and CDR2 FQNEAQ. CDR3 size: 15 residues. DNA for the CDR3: TGTGCCAGCAGCCAAGGGGACTACCCTGACAATGAGCAGTTCTTC. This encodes CASSQGDYPDNEQFF.

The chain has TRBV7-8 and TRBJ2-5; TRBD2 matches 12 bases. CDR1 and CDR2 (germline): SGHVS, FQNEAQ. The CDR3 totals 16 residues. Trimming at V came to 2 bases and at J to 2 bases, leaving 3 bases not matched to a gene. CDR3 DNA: TGTGCCAGCAGCTTAAGACTAGCGGGAGTACAAGAGACCCAGTACTTC. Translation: CASSLRLAGVQETQYF.

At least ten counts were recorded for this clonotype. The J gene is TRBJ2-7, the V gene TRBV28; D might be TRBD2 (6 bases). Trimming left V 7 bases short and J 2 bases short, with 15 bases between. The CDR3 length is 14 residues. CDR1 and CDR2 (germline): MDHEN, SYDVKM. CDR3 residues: CASILGRRAYEQYF. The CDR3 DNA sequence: TGTGCCAGCATCTTGGGAAGGAGGGCCTACGAGCAGTACTTC.

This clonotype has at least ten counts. The CDR3: CASSPGLTDTQYF. As DNA, the CDR3 is TGTGCCAGCAGCCCGGGACTGACAGATACGCAGTATTTT. The chain joins TRBV11-2 to TRBJ2-3; tentatively, D is TRBD2 (6 bases). Germline CDR1 and CDR2: SGHAT and FQNNGV. The CDR3 contains 13 residues. Trimming took 5 bases from V and 3 from J, leaving 9 bases between them. Variable domain in full (rest from reference TRBV11-2 and TRBJ2-3): EAGVAQSPRYKIIEKRQSVAFWCNPISGHATLYWYQQILGQGPKLLIQFQNNGVVDDSQLPKDRFSAERLKGVDSTLKIQPAKLEDSAVYLCASSPGLTDTQYFGPGTRLTVL.

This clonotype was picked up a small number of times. In DNA form, the CDR3 reads TGTGCCACCTGGGGACAGGGTCCTATTAACTATGGCTACACCTTC. This translates into CATWGQGPINYGYTF. The chain recombines TRBV27 with TRBJ1-2; 9 nucleotides match TRBD1. With V trimmed by 10 bases and J by 1 base, 10 bases remained unmatched. Germline V lookup: CDR1 MNHEY, CDR2 SMNVEV (reference sequence). The CDR3 is 15 amino acids.

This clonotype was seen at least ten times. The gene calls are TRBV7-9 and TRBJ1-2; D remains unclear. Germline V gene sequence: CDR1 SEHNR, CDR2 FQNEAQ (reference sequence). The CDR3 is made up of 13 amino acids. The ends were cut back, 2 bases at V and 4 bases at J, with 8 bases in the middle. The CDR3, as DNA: TGTGCCAGCAGCTTACCCACAGCCTATGGCTACACCTTC. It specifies CASSLPTAYGYTF.